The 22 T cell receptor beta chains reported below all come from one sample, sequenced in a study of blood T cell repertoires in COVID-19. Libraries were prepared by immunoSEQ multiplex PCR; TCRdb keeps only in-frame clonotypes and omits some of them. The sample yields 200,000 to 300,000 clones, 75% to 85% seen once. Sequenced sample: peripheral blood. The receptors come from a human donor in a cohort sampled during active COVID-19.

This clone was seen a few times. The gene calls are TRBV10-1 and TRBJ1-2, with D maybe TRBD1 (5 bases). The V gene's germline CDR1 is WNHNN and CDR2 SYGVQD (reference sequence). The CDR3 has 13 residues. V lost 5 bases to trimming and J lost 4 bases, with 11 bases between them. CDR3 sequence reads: CASSMQGSYGYTF. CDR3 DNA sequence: TGCGCCAGCAGTATGCAGGGTAGCTATGGCTACACCTTC.

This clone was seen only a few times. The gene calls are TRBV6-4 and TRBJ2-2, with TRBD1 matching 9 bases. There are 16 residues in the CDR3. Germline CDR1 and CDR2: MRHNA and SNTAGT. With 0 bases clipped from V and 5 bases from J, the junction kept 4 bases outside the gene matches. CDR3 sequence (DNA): TGTGCCAGCAGTGACTCGGGGGACAGGGAAACCGGGGAGCTGTTTTTT. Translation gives CASSDSGDRETGELFF.

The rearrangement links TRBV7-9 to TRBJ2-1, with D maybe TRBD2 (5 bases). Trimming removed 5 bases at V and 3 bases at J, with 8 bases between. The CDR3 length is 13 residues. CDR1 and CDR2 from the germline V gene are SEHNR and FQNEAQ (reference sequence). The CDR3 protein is CASSTGLYNEQFF. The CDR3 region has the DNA TGTGCCAGCAGCACCGGACTCTACAATGAGCAGTTCTTC.

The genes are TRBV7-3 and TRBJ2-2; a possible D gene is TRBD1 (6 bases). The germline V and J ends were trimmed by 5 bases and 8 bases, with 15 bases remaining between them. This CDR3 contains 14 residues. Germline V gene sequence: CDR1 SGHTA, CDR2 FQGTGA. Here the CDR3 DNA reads TGTGCCAGCAGCCCTGGGGGCAGTCAAGGGGAGCTGTTTTTT. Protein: CASSPGGSQGELFF. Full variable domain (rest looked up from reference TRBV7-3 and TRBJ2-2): GAGVSQTPSNKVTEKGKYVELRCDPISGHTALYWYRQSLGQGPEFLIYFQGTGAADDSGLPNDRFFAVRPEGSVSTLKIQRTERGDSAVYLCASSPGGSQGELFFGEGSRLTVL.

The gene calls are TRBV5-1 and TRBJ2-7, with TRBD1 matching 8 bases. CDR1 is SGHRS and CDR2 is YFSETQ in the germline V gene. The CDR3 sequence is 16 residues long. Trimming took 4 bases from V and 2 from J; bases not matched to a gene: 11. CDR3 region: CASSPFPGQGTYEQYF. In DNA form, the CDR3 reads TGCGCCAGCAGCCCGTTCCCAGGACAGGGAACCTACGAGCAGTACTTC.

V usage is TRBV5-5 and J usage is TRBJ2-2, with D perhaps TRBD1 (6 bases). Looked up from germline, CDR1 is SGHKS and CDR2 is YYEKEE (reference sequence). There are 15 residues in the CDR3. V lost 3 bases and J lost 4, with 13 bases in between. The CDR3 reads CASSSDSKGTGELFF. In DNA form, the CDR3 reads TGTGCCAGCAGCTCGGACAGCAAGGGCACCGGGGAGCTGTTTTTT.

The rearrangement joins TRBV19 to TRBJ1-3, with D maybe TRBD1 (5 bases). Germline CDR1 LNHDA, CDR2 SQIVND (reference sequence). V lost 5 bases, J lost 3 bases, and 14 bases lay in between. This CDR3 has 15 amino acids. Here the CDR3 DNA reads TGTGCCAGTAGTCCTCTCGGGGACTTTGGAAACACCATATATTTT. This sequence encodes CASSPLGDFGNTIYF.

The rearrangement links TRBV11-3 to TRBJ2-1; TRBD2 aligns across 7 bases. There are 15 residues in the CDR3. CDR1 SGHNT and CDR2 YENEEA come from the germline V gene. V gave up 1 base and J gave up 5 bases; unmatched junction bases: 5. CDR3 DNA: TGTGCCAGCAGCTTAGGGCTAGCGGAAAACAATGAGCAGTTCTTC. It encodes CASSLGLAENNEQFF.

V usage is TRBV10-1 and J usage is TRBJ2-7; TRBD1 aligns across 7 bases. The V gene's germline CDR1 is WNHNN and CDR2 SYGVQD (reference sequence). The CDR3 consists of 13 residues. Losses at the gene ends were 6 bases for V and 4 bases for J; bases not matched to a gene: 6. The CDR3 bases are TGCGCCAGCAGCCATGGACAGGAGTACGAGCAGTACTTC. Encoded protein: CASSHGQEYEQYF.

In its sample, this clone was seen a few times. The CDR3, as DNA: TGTGCCAGCACCCGGGGGACCCGGGGCTACGAGCAGTACTTC. Translating gives CASTRGTRGYEQYF. The chain joins TRBV5-6 to TRBJ2-7; tentative D call: TRBD2 (6 bases). CDR1 and CDR2 (germline): SGHDT, YYEEEE. Trimming took 6 bases from V and 3 from J, leaving 16 bases between them. The CDR3 runs to 14 residues.

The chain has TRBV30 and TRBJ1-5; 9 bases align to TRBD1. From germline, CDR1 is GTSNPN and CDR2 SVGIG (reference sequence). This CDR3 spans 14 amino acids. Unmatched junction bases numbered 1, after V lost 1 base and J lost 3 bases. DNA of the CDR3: TGTGCCTGGAGTGGGGACAGGGACAATCAGCCCCAGCATTTT. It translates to CAWSGDRDNQPQHF.

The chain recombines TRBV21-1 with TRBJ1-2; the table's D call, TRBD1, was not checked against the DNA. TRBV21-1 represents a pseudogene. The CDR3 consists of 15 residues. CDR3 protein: CASSKGDRGTYGYTF. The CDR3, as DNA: TGTGCCAGCAGCAAAGGGGACAGGGGAACCTATGGCTACACCTTC.

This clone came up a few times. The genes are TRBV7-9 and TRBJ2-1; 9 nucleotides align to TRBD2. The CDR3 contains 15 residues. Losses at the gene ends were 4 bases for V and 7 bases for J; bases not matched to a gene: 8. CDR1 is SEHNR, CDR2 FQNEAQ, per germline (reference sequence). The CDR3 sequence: CASSSTGLAGNEQFF. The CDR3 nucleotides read TGTGCCAGCAGCTCGACAGGGCTAGCGGGGAATGAGCAGTTCTTC.

CDR3 nucleotides: TGTGCCAGCGACCCGACAGGGCCCAAAGAGGACACTGAAGCTTTCTTT. Protein product: CASDPTGPKEDTEAFF. V gene TRBV14 combines with J gene TRBJ1-1; 7 bases agree with TRBD1. V was pared by 8 bases and J by 3 bases, with 15 bases of the junction left unmatched. This CDR3 comprises 16 residues. CDR1 and CDR2 from the germline V gene are SGHDN and FVKESK.

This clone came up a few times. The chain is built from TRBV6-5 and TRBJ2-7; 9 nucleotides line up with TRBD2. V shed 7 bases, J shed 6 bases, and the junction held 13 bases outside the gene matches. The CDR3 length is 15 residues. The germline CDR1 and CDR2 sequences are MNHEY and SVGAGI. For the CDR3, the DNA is TGTGCCAGCACTCCACCCATAGCGGGAGTCACCGAGCAGTACTTC. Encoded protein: CASTPPIAGVTEQYF.

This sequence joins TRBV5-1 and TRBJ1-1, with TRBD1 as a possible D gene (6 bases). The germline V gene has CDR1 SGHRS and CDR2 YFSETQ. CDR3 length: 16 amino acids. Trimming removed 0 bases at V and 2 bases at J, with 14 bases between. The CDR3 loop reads CASSLGPLQGNTEAFF. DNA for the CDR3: TGCGCCAGCAGCTTGGGGCCCCTACAGGGTAACACTGAAGCTTTCTTT.

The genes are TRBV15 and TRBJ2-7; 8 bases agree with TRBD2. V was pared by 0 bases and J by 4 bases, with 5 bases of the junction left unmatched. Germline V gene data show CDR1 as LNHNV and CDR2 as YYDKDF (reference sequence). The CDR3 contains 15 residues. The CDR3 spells CATSRDGAGAYEQYF. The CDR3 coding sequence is TGTGCCACCAGCAGAGATGGAGCGGGAGCTTACGAGCAGTACTTC.

CDR3 nucleotides: TGCGCCAGCAGCTTGGCCTTGGGACGGCGAATTAGCGGCAATGAGCAGTTCTTC. It codes for CASSLALGRRISGNEQFF. V and J are TRBV5-1 and TRBJ2-1, with D possibly TRBD2 on 6 matching bases. Germline CDR1 reads SGHRS; CDR2 reads YFSETQ. The CDR3 runs to 18 residues. V lost 0 bases, J lost 6 bases, and 22 bases lay in between.

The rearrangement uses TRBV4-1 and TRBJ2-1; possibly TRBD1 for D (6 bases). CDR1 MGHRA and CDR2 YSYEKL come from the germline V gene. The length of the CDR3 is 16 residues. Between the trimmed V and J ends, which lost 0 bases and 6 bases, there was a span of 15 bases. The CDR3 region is CASSQDVGQTGNEQFF. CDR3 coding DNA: TGCGCCAGCAGCCAAGATGTTGGACAGACCGGCAATGAGCAGTTCTTC.

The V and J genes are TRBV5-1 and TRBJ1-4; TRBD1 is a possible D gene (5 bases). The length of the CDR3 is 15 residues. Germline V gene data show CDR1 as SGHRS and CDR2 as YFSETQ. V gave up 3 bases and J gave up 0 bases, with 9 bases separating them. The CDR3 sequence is CASSSGSATNEKLFF. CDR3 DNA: TGCGCCAGCAGCTCAGGGTCTGCAACTAATGAAAAACTGTTTTTT.

Here the CDR3 reads CASSIQDTYNEQFF. In DNA form, the CDR3 reads TGCGCCAGCAGCATACAGGACACCTACAATGAGCAGTTCTTC. The chain combines TRBV5-1 with TRBJ2-1; a possible D gene is TRBD1 (5 bases). The germline gives CDR1 SGHRS, CDR2 YFSETQ. The CDR3 length is 14 residues. Trimming took off 4 bases at V and 2 bases at J, with 10 bases between the two ends.

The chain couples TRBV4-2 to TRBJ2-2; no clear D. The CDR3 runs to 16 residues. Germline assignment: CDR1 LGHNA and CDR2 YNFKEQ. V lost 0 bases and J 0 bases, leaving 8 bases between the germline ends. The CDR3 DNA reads TGTGCCAGCAGCCAAGAGGCCAGCGCGAACACCGGGGAGCTGTTTTTT. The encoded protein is CASSQEASANTGELFF.